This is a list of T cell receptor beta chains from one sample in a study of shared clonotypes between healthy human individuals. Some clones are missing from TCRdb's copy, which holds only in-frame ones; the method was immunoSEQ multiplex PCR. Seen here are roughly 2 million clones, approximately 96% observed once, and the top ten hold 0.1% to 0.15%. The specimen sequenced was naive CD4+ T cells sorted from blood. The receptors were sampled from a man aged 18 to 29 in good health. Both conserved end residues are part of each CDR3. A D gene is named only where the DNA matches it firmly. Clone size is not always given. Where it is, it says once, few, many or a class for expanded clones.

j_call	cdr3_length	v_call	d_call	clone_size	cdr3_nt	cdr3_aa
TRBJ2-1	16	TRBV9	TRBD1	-	TGTGCCAGCAGCGTAGCTGGACAGGGGGTCTACAATGAGCAGTTCTTC	CASSVAGQGVYNEQFF
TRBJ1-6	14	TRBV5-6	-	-	TGTGCCAGCAGCTCGGGACGGGTTAGCTCACCCCTCCACTTT	CASSSGRVSSPLHF
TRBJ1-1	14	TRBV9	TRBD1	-	TGTGCCAGCAGCACCCGGGACAGGGACACTGAAGCTTTCTTT	CASSTRDRDTEAFF
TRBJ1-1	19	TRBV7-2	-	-	TGTGCCAGCAGCTTAAGGTCGGGACAAACCTTTCCCATGAACACTGAAGCTTTCTTT	CASSLRSGQTFPMNTEAFF
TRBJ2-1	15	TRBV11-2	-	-	TGTGCCAGCAGCTTAGGAGCTGACTCCTACAATGAGCAGTTCTTC	CASSLGADSYNEQFF
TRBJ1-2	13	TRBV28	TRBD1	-	TGTGCCAGCAGGGGGACAGACTATTACGGCTACACCTTC	CASRGTDYYGYTF
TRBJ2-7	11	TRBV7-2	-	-	TGTGCCAGCAGCTTACGGCTCGAGCAGTACTTC	CASSLRLEQYF
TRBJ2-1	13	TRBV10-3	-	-	TGTGCCATCAGTGGGCCTAGTTCGCATGAGCAGTTCTTC	CAISGPSSHEQFF
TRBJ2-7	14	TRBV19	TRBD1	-	TGTGCCAGTAGTACCCGGGACAGGGTCGGCGAGCAGTACTTC	CASSTRDRVGEQYF
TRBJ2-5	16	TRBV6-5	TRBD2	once	TGTGCCAGCAGTTACGGACTAGCGGAAGTGGAAGAGACCCAGTACTTC	CASSYGLAEVEETQYF
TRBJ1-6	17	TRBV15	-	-	TGTGCCACCAGCAGCATGGGCAGGGTGAACCCAAAGTCACCCCTCCACTTT	CATSSMGRVNPKSPLHF
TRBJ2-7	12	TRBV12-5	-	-	TGTGCTAGTGGTTTTCTCTCCTACGAGCAGTACTTC	CASGFLSYEQYF
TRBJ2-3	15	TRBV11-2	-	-	TGTGCCAGCAGCCGCGGTGTTACGAGCACAGATACGCAGTATTTT	CASSRGVTSTDTQYF
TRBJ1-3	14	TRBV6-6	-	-	TGTGCCAGCAGCCGCGAGGGTTCTGGAAACACCATATATTTT	CASSREGSGNTIYF
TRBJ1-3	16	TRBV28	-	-	TGTGCCAGCATAATGGACCGACCCTACTCTGGAAACACCATATATTTT	CASIMDRPYSGNTIYF
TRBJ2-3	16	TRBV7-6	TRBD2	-	TGTGCCAGCAGCTTACAGGGGACTAGGGGCACAGATACGCAGTATTTT	CASSLQGTRGTDTQYF
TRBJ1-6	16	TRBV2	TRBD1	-	TGTGCCAGCAGGGGACAGGGAAGCTCCTATAATTCACCCCTCCACTTT	CASRGQGSSYNSPLHF
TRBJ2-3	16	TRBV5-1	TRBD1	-	TGCGCCAGCAGCTTGATTCGGACAGGCAGCACAGATACGCAGTATTTT	CASSLIRTGSTDTQYF
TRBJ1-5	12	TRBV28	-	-	TGTGCCAGCGGAAATAGCAATCAGCCCCAGCATTTT	CASGNSNQPQHF
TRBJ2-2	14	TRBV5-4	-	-	TGTGCCAGCAGCTTAGAACAGAACACCGGGGAGCTGTTTTTT	CASSLEQNTGELFF
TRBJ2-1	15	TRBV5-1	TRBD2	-	TGCGCCAGCAGCTTGGCTCTAGCGGGAGTCTATGAGCAGTTCTTC	CASSLALAGVYEQFF
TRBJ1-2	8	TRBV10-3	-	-	TGTGCCATACGACACTCCTACTTC	CAIRHSYF
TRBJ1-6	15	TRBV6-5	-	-	TGTGCCAGCAGTTACGGGCCAGGGAATAATTCACCCCTCCACTTT	CASSYGPGNNSPLHF
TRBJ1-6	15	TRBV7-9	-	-	TGTGCCAGCAGCCCTTATGCAACCTATAATTCACCCCTCCACTTT	CASSPYATYNSPLHF
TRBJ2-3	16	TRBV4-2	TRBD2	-	TGTGCCAGCAGCCACCTGGGGGGGGAAAGCACAGATACGCAGTATTTT	CASSHLGGESTDTQYF
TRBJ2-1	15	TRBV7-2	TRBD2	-	TGTGCCAGCAGCCTGTCGGGACTAGCGGTAAATGAGCAGTTCTTC	CASSLSGLAVNEQFF
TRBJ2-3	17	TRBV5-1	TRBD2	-	TGCGCCAGCAGCTTGGAACTAGCGGGGGGTAGTAAAGATACGCAGTATTTT	CASSLELAGGSKDTQYF
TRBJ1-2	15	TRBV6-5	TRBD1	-	TGTGCCAGCAGTTACGACAGGGCGAACGTTGGGGGCTACACCTTC	CASSYDRANVGGYTF
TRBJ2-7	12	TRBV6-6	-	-	TGTGCCAGCAGTTCCAGCTCCTACGAGCAGTACTTC	CASSSSSYEQYF
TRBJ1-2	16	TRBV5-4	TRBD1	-	TGTGCCAGCAGCTTGGGGGACAGAAAAAAGAACTATGGCTACACCTTC	CASSLGDRKKNYGYTF
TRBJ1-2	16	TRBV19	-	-	TGTGCCAGTAGTATAGATCTATTGTCTTCCGGGTATGGCTACACCTTC	CASSIDLLSSGYGYTF
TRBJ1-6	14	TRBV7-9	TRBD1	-	TGTGCCATTTCCCCAGGGGGACAAAATTCACCCCTCCACTTT	CAISPGGQNSPLHF
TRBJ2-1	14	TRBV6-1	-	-	TGTGCCACCAGCATTCCCAGCTCCTACAATGAGCAGTTCTTC	CATSIPSSYNEQFF
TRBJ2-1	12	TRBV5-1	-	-	TGCGCCAGCAGTAATTCCTACAATGAGCAGTTCTTC	CASSNSYNEQFF
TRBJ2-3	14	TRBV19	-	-	TGTGCCAGTAGTATACGGGTAGCAGGAGATACGCAGTATTTT	CASSIRVAGDTQYF